These T cell receptor beta chains were read from a single sample in a study of beta chain features in type 1 diabetes. The method was immunoSEQ multiplex PCR; TCRdb's version includes in-frame clones alone and lacks a portion of them. The table records nearly 250,000 clones, 13% to 15% of them present only once. Material: naive CD4+ T cells from blood. These receptors came from a woman aged 40-49 years in good health. The CDR3 runs from the conserved cysteine through the conserved F or W. A D gene is named only where the DNA matches it firmly. Clone size is given for some rows only: seen once, a few or many times, or a class if the clone is expanded.

>TRBJ1-2|TRBV2|.|once
TGTGCCAGCACCCGAAATCTTCCGGGTCGAGGCTACACCTTC
CASTRNLPGRGYTF
>TRBJ2-1|TRBV2|.|.
TGTGCCAGCAGTCCCCGGAGGCCAGGGGTTGGTGAGCAGTTCTTC
CASSPRRPGVGEQFF
>TRBJ2-7|TRBV5-5|.|few
TGTGCCAGCAGCTTGGAGCAGGGTCCCTACGAGCAGTACTTC
CASSLEQGPYEQYF
>TRBJ1-1|TRBV7-9|TRBD1|.
TGTGCCAGCAGCTTGCGAACAGGGGGGAACACTGAAGCTTTCTTT
CASSLRTGGNTEAFF
>TRBJ1-1|TRBV18|TRBD1|few
TGTGCCAGCTCAGGGGACAGGTATGAAGCTTTCTTT
CASSGDRYEAFF
>TRBJ1-1|TRBV6-5|.|few
TGTGCCAGCAGTCCGGGGACTGAAGCTTTCTTT
CASSPGTEAFF
>TRBJ2-3|TRBV19|.|few
TGTGCCAGTAGTATCGGGGAACGGATCACAGATACGCAGTATTTT
CASSIGERITDTQYF
>TRBJ2-3|TRBV6-5|TRBD1|.
TGTGCCAGCAGTTACTGGGGACAGGGGTTTTCAGATACGCAGTATTTT
CASSYWGQGFSDTQYF
>TRBJ1-1|TRBV19|.|.
TGTGCCAGTAGACTACCCGGGGTCTCTTCCAACACTGAAGCTTTCTTT
CASRLPGVSSNTEAFF
>TRBJ1-1|TRBV7-8|.|few
TGTGCCAGCAGCCCGATACAGATGGAGGACACTGAAGCTTTCTTT
CASSPIQMEDTEAFF
>TRBJ1-1|TRBV18|.|.
TGTGCCAGCTCACCAACCTACAGGGAACCTGAAGCTTTCTTT
CASSPTYREPEAFF
>TRBJ2-7|TRBV7-6|TRBD1|.
TGTGCCAGCAGCCTCCCTTCATTCGGACAGGATACCTACGAGCAGTACTTC
CASSLPSFGQDTYEQYF
>TRBJ2-3|TRBV18|TRBD2|.
TGTGCCAGCTCACCGACTAGCGGGGAAGGAACAGATACGCAGTATTTT
CASSPTSGEGTDTQYF
>TRBJ2-7|TRBV18|TRBD2|.
TGTGCCAGCCTTCCTAGCGGGGGAGCCTACGAGCAGTACTTC
CASLPSGGAYEQYF
>TRBJ2-1|TRBV9|.|.
TGTGCCAGCAGCGCCTTTGACCAGGGGAGCAATGAGCAGTTCTTC
CASSAFDQGSNEQFF
>TRBJ2-3|TRBV10-2|.|.
TGCGCCAGCGGTCAGGTCCAGGCAGATACGCAGTATTTT
CASGQVQADTQYF
>TRBJ1-1|TRBV6-5|TRBD1|.
TGTGCCAGCAGGGATCGACAGGGAGTACACACTGAAGCTTTCTTT
CASRDRQGVHTEAFF
>TRBJ2-5|TRBV6-1|TRBD2|few
TGTGCCAGCACCCAGGGAGGGTTGGAGACCCAGTACTTC
CASTQGGLETQYF
>TRBJ2-3|TRBV29-1|.|many
TGCAGCGTCGGGGACAACACAGATACGCAGTATTTT
CSVGDNTDTQYF
>TRBJ2-7|TRBV7-2|.|few
TGTGCCAGCAGTCAGGCGATAGAGCAGTACTTC
CASSQAIEQYF
>TRBJ2-5|TRBV7-2|.|few
TGTGCCAGCAGCCCGAGTCGGGACAAAGAGACCCAGTACTTC
CASSPSRDKETQYF
>TRBJ2-1|TRBV11-2|.|.
TGTGCCAGCAGCTTAGTTTCGGCTCGGGGGAATGAGCAGTTCTTC
CASSLVSARGNEQFF
>TRBJ2-2|TRBV10-3|TRBD1|.
TGTGCCATCAGTGACGGGACAGTCCGAGCGAACACCGGGGAGCTGTTTTTT
CAISDGTVRANTGELFF
>TRBJ2-2|TRBV2|TRBD1|few
TGTGCCAGCAGTGATGTCAGACAGGGGGCAGCCGGGGAGCTGTTTTTT
CASSDVRQGAAGELFF
>TRBJ2-2|TRBV6-4|.|.
TGTGCCAGCAGTGAGGAGGCTGGGACCGGGGAGCTGTTTTTT
CASSEEAGTGELFF
>TRBJ2-1|TRBV25-1|TRBD2|.
TGTGCCAGCAGTGAATTGACTAGCGGCATAAATGAGCAGTTCTTC
CASSELTSGINEQFF
>TRBJ1-5|TRBV6-5|.|few
TGTGCCAGCAGACTACGGAGGGTCGGAGGTCAGCCCCAGCATTTT
CASRLRRVGGQPQHF
>TRBJ2-3|TRBV19|TRBD2|few
TGTGCCAGTAGTCCGTGGACTAGCGGGGGGGCCACAGATACGCAGTATTTT
CASSPWTSGGATDTQYF
>TRBJ2-5|TRBV5-1|.|.
TGCGCCAGCAGCTTGATCTCTTTACAAGAGACCCAGTACTTC
CASSLISLQETQYF